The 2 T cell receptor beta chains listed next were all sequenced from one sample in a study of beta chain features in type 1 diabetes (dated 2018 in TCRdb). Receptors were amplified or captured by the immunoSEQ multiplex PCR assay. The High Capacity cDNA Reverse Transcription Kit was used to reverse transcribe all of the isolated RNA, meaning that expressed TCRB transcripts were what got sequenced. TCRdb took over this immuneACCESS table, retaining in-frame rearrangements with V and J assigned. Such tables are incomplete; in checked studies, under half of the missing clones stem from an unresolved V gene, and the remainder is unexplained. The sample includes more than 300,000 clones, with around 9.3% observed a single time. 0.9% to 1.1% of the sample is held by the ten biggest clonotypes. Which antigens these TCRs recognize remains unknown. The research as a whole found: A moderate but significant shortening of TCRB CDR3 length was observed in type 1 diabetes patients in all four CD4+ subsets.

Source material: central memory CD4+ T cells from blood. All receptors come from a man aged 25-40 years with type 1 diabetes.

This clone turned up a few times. The CDR3 here is CASSSRLAGAADTQYF. The CDR3 coding sequence is TGTGCCAGCAGCTCAAGACTAGCGGGGGCCGCAGATACGCAGTATTTT. The chain is built from TRBV5-4 and TRBJ2-3; 12 bases are a match to TRBD2. Germline V gene lookup returns CDR1 SGHNT and CDR2 YYREEE (reference sequence). J was trimmed by 4 bases and V by 3 bases; bases with no gene match: 6. This CDR3 has 16 residues.

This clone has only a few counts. The DNA of the CDR3 is TGTGCCAGCAGTGAAACGGGACAGTACTATGGCTACACCTTC. Protein sequence: CASSETGQYYGYTF. The chain has TRBV2 and TRBJ1-2; 7 bases are a match to TRBD1. This CDR3 is 14 amino acids long. Germline CDR1 reads SNHLY; CDR2 reads FYNNEI. J was trimmed by 3 bases and V by 2 bases; bases with no gene match: 3. The full variable domain, in which reference TRBV2 and TRBJ1-2 provide the parts outside the CDR3, is EPEVTQTPSHQVTQMGQEVILRCVPISNHLYFYWYRQILGQKVEFLVSFYNNEISEKSEIFDDQFSVERPDGSNFTLKIRSTKLEDSAMYFCASSETGQYYGYTFGSGTRLTVV.